Listed below are T cell receptor beta chains from one sample, sequenced in a study of blood T cells in healthy people across ages. TCRdb analysed the 5' RACE reads with MiXCR anew, one entry per CDR3 protein. Of around 1,900,000 distinct CDR3 sequences in the sample, 35% to 50% are singletons; the top ten hold 23%. Sequencing was done on a sample of blood. These receptors were collected from a human donor in good health. Each CDR3 is given without its conserved first and last residue. The D gene is left open where the match is weak.

D,J,V,CDR3
-,TRBJ1-1,TRBV29-1,SVSPNEVNTEAF
-,TRBJ2-1,TRBV20-1,SASEDRSRSYNEQF
-,TRBJ2-5,TRBV15,ATSEGLQETQY
-,TRBJ2-7,TRBV7-2,ASSPLVSGSYEQY
-,TRBJ2-4,TRBV6-2/TRBV6-3,ASRPNIYGQY
-,TRBJ2-3,TRBV15,ATSIWQY
-,TRBJ2-1,TRBV27,ASSLSSGTTIWEQF
-,TRBJ1-4,TRBV20-1,SALGLGEKLF
-,TRBJ2-5,TRBV18,ASSQQGVETQY
-,TRBJ2-6,TRBV18,ASSPRVRQGANVLT
-,-,TRBV7-3,ASSFSGESPYEQY
-,TRBJ2-7,TRBV7-2,ASSLARQYYEQY
-,TRBJ1-1,TRBV11-2,ASSLDGSPNTEAF
TRBD1,TRBJ2-2,TRBV7-3,ASSEGSGTGVNTGELL
TRBD1,TRBJ1-1,TRBV9,ASSAHRGRNTEAF
-,-,TRBV3-1,ASSPLSSTDYEQY
-,-,TRBV2,ASSVGAPGEQY
-,TRBJ2-7,TRBV7-8,ASSLYGETYEQY
TRBD1,TRBJ1-1,TRBV2,ASRNRGDATEAF
-,TRBJ1-2,TRBV20-1,SARDPWIPYGYT
TRBD1,TRBJ2-7,TRBV9,ASTQGQGGYEQY
-,TRBJ2-1,TRBV11-3,ASSQGRGSDEQF
-,TRBJ2-4,TRBV12-3/TRBV12-4,ASSLRLAKNIQY
-,TRBJ2-7,TRBV7-2,ASSSQSILSYEQY
-,TRBJ2-7,TRBV7-2,AGSASSYEQY
TRBD2,TRBJ2-5,TRBV20-1,SARDLTSGTRETQY
-,TRBJ2-1,TRBV29-1,SVEDPTSSYNEQF
-,TRBJ1-5,TRBV20-1,SARVGRDQPQH
-,TRBJ2-5,TRBV5-1,ASSPKGTLNQGTQY
-,TRBJ1-1,TRBV10-3,ANAAGLGTEAF
-,TRBJ1-1,TRBV29-1,SVVHLLTGTEAF
TRBD1,TRBJ2-7,TRBV2,ASYSTGGATYEQY
-,TRBJ2-7,TRBV4-1,ASSQPRDKIYEQY
TRBD2,TRBJ2-1,TRBV10-3,AIRDPLSRGGLYNEQF
TRBD1,TRBJ1-1,TRBV9,ASSSPKRGQGGTEAF
-,TRBJ2-7,TRBV20-1,SASYQAQEVHEQY
-,TRBJ2-3,TRBV20-1,SARDRQHTQY
-,TRBJ2-7,TRBV10-3,AISESSGERLGSYEQY
-,TRBJ2-5,TRBV24-1,ATSDQRTVQY
TRBD2,TRBJ2-3,TRBV5-1,TSSRTSGVQDTQY
-,TRBJ2-3,TRBV29-1,SVRGGTDTQY
-,TRBJ1-2,TRBV5-8,ASSTGGPQDYGYT
-,TRBJ1-1,TRBV5-1,ATSTGNTEAF
-,TRBJ1-5,TRBV10-3,AISEGQSNQPQH
-,TRBJ2-1,TRBV29-1,SVEISEVWF
-,TRBJ2-1,TRBV10-3,AISDSPITTNEQF